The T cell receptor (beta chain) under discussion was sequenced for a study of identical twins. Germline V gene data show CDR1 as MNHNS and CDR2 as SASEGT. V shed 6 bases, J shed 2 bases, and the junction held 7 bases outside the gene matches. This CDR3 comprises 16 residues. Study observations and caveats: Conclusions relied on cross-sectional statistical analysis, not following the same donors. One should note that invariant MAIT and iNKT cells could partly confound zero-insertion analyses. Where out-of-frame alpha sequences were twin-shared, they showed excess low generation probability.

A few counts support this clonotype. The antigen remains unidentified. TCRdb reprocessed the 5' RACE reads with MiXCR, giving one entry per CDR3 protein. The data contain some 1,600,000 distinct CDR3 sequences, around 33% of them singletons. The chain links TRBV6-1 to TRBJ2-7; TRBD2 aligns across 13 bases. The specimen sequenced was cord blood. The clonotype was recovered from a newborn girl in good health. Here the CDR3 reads CASSFRTSGSTYEQYF. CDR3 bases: TGTGCCAGCAGCTTCAGGACTAGCGGGAGCACCTACGAGCAGTACTTC.